Listed below are T cell receptor beta chains from one sample, sequenced in a study of blood T cell repertoires in COVID-19. Only in-frame clones appear in the TCRdb table, and some are missing; sequencing was by immunoSEQ multiplex PCR. Of about 370,000 clones in the sample, 89% were seen once. Sequenced input: peripheral blood. The receptors stem from a woman aged 25 to 39 with COVID-19, enrolled during active disease. Both conserved end residues are part of each CDR3. A D gene is named only where the DNA matches it firmly. Expanded clones get a size class; other rows say once, few or many, or leave the size out.

j_call: TRBJ2-1; v_call: TRBV11-2; d_call: TRBD2; clone_size: -; cdr3_aa: CASSFFGLVFDEQFF; cdr3_nt: TGTGCCAGCAGCTTCTTCGGACTAGTTTTCGATGAGCAGTTCTTC
j_call: TRBJ1-3; v_call: TRBV6-5; d_call: TRBD1; clone_size: -; cdr3_aa: CASSQTGPSGNTIYF; cdr3_nt: TGTGCCAGCAGTCAGACAGGGCCCTCTGGAAACACCATATATTTT
j_call: TRBJ2-3; v_call: TRBV24-1; d_call: TRBD1; clone_size: -; cdr3_aa: CATSNRGSGDTQYF; cdr3_nt: TGTGCCACCAGTAACAGGGGATCAGGAGATACGCAGTATTTT
j_call: TRBJ1-2; v_call: TRBV3-1/TRBV3-2; d_call: -; clone_size: once; cdr3_aa: CASSQERNSGGYTF; cdr3_nt: TGTGCCAGCAGCCAAGAGAGGAACAGCGGCGGCTACACCTTC
j_call: TRBJ2-1; v_call: TRBV6-6; d_call: TRBD1; clone_size: -; cdr3_aa: CAHRTGSYNEQFF; cdr3_nt: TGTGCCCATAGGACAGGGAGTTACAATGAGCAGTTCTTC
j_call: TRBJ2-2; v_call: TRBV25-1; d_call: TRBD2; clone_size: once; cdr3_aa: CASSEWQTSGYTGELFF; cdr3_nt: TGTGCCAGCAGTGAATGGCAGACTAGCGGGTACACCGGGGAGCTGTTTTTT
j_call: TRBJ2-3; v_call: TRBV11-2; d_call: TRBD2; clone_size: -; cdr3_aa: CASSSRREGLVADTQYF; cdr3_nt: TGTGCCAGCAGCTCTCGGCGGGAGGGCCTCGTCGCAGATACGCAGTATTTT
j_call: TRBJ1-3; v_call: TRBV27; d_call: -; clone_size: once; cdr3_aa: CASSPRAPDHSGNTIYF; cdr3_nt: TGTGCCAGCAGTCCCAGGGCTCCCGACCACTCTGGAAACACCATATATTTT
j_call: TRBJ1-3; v_call: TRBV4-1; d_call: -; clone_size: -; cdr3_aa: CASSQVMGGNTIYF; cdr3_nt: TGCGCCAGCAGCCAGGTCATGGGCGGAAACACCATATATTTT
j_call: TRBJ1-2; v_call: TRBV4-3; d_call: TRBD1; clone_size: -; cdr3_aa: CASSRSGTGVYGYTF; cdr3_nt: TGCGCCAGCAGCCGCTCTGGGACAGGGGTTTATGGCTACACCTTC
j_call: TRBJ1-5; v_call: TRBV28; d_call: TRBD1; clone_size: -; cdr3_aa: CASRTRTGVNQPQHF; cdr3_nt: TGTGCCAGCAGAACCAGGACAGGGGTCAATCAGCCCCAGCATTTT
j_call: TRBJ2-1; v_call: TRBV4-3; d_call: -; clone_size: -; cdr3_aa: CASSQGRRQSSYNEQFF; cdr3_nt: TGCGCCAGCAGCCAAGGTAGAAGACAGAGCTCCTACAATGAGCAGTTCTTC
j_call: TRBJ2-1; v_call: TRBV5-1; d_call: TRBD2; clone_size: -; cdr3_aa: CASSLEVAGASEQFF; cdr3_nt: TGCGCCAGCAGCTTGGAGGTAGCGGGAGCTAGTGAGCAGTTCTTC
j_call: TRBJ2-7; v_call: TRBV11-2; d_call: TRBD1; clone_size: few; cdr3_aa: CASSSNRGPYEQYF; cdr3_nt: TGTGCCAGCAGCTCAAACAGGGGGCCCTACGAGCAGTACTTC
j_call: TRBJ2-1; v_call: TRBV10-1; d_call: TRBD2; clone_size: -; cdr3_aa: CASSEFRPGGEQFF; cdr3_nt: TGCGCCAGCAGTGAGTTTAGGCCGGGAGGCGAGCAGTTCTTC
j_call: TRBJ2-3; v_call: TRBV12-5; d_call: -; clone_size: once; cdr3_aa: CASALGHLTDTQYF; cdr3_nt: TGTGCTAGTGCTTTGGGGCACCTCACAGATACGCAGTATTTT
j_call: TRBJ2-5; v_call: TRBV4-3; d_call: -; clone_size: once; cdr3_aa: CASSRLRLGGETQYF; cdr3_nt: TGCGCCAGCAGTCGGTTAAGGCTAGGTGGGGAGACCCAGTACTTC
j_call: TRBJ2-1; v_call: TRBV18; d_call: TRBD1; clone_size: -; cdr3_aa: CASSPGTGDYNEQFF; cdr3_nt: TGTGCCAGCTCACCCGGGACAGGGGACTACAATGAGCAGTTCTTC
j_call: TRBJ1-5; v_call: TRBV6-2/TRBV6-3; d_call: -; clone_size: -; cdr3_aa: CASSSPEGRKMWQPQHF; cdr3_nt: TGTGCCAGCAGTTCCCCGGAGGGACGGAAGATGTGGCAGCCCCAGCATTTT
j_call: TRBJ1-4; v_call: TRBV6-6; d_call: -; clone_size: few; cdr3_aa: CASSTGQENEKLFF; cdr3_nt: TGTGCCAGCAGTACCGGACAAGAAAATGAAAAACTGTTTTTT
j_call: TRBJ1-2; v_call: TRBV30; d_call: -; clone_size: -; cdr3_aa: CAWSVLAENGYTF; cdr3_nt: TGTGCCTGGAGTGTATTAGCAGAAAATGGCTACACCTTC
j_call: TRBJ1-5; v_call: TRBV27; d_call: -; clone_size: -; cdr3_aa: CASSSVSPSNQPQHF; cdr3_nt: TGTGCCAGCAGTTCTGTTTCTCCTAGCAATCAGCCCCAGCATTTT
j_call: TRBJ1-2; v_call: TRBV29-1; d_call: TRBD1; clone_size: -; cdr3_aa: CSYRTGGATNGYTF; cdr3_nt: TGCAGCTACCGGACAGGGGGCGCGACAAATGGCTACACCTTC
j_call: TRBJ1-5; v_call: TRBV30; d_call: -; clone_size: -; cdr3_aa: CAWSVGHRQQHF; cdr3_nt: TGTGCCTGGAGTGTTGGTCACAGGCAGCAGCATTTT
j_call: TRBJ1-1; v_call: TRBV28; d_call: -; clone_size: few; cdr3_aa: CATEGGLNTEAFF; cdr3_nt: TGTGCCACGGAGGGAGGGTTGAACACTGAAGCTTTCTTT
j_call: TRBJ1-4; v_call: TRBV7-2; d_call: TRBD1; clone_size: -; cdr3_aa: CASSFTGTVNEKLFF; cdr3_nt: TGTGCCAGCAGCTTTACCGGGACAGTTAATGAAAAACTGTTTTTT
j_call: TRBJ1-1; v_call: TRBV27; d_call: -; clone_size: -; cdr3_aa: CASKGWEGTNTEAFF; cdr3_nt: TGTGCCAGCAAAGGATGGGAGGGAACGAACACTGAAGCTTTCTTT
j_call: TRBJ1-4; v_call: TRBV6-6; d_call: -; clone_size: -; cdr3_aa: CASSYSREPNEKLFF; cdr3_nt: TGTGCCAGCAGTTACTCCAGGGAACCTAATGAAAAACTGTTTTTT
j_call: TRBJ2-7; v_call: TRBV7-9; d_call: -; clone_size: -; cdr3_aa: CASSGAAGPYEQYF; cdr3_nt: TGTGCCAGCTCAGGCGCCGCCGGTCCCTACGAGCAGTACTTC
j_call: TRBJ2-7; v_call: TRBV5-5; d_call: -; clone_size: once; cdr3_aa: CASCDVYRDEQYF; cdr3_nt: TGTGCCAGCTGCGACGTTTACAGGGACGAGCAGTACTTC
j_call: TRBJ1-1; v_call: TRBV21-1; d_call: -; clone_size: -; cdr3_aa: CASTSDRGVEAFF; cdr3_nt: TGTGCCAGCACTTCTGACAGGGGCGTGGAAGCTTTCTTT
j_call: TRBJ2-4; v_call: TRBV28; d_call: TRBD1; clone_size: -; cdr3_aa: CASSSHGTGSVDIQYF; cdr3_nt: TGTGCCAGCAGTTCCCACGGGACAGGGTCGGTTGACATTCAGTACTTC
j_call: TRBJ1-2; v_call: TRBV29-1; d_call: TRBD1; clone_size: -; cdr3_aa: CSSGTGTYRTF; cdr3_nt: TGCAGCTCTGGGACAGGGACATATCGCACCTTC
j_call: TRBJ2-1; v_call: TRBV6-2/TRBV6-3; d_call: TRBD2; clone_size: -; cdr3_aa: CASSYGLAGDQEQFF; cdr3_nt: TGTGCCAGCAGTTACGGGCTAGCGGGAGACCAGGAGCAGTTCTTC
j_call: TRBJ2-1; v_call: TRBV6-2/TRBV6-3; d_call: -; clone_size: -; cdr3_aa: CASSSAGSYNEQFF; cdr3_nt: TGTGCCAGCAGTTCGGCGGGATCCTACAATGAGCAGTTCTTC
j_call: TRBJ1-2; v_call: TRBV30; d_call: TRBD1; clone_size: -; cdr3_aa: CACGTGADYGYTF; cdr3_nt: TGTGCCTGCGGGACAGGCGCAGACTATGGCTACACCTTC
j_call: TRBJ1-3; v_call: TRBV20-1; d_call: -; clone_size: -; cdr3_aa: CSASRASGGNTIYF; cdr3_nt: TGCAGTGCTAGTAGGGCGAGCGGAGGAAACACCATATATTTT
j_call: TRBJ2-5; v_call: TRBV18; d_call: TRBD2; clone_size: -; cdr3_aa: CASSPPSSGGLQETQYF; cdr3_nt: TGTGCCAGCTCACCACCGTCTAGCGGGGGCCTCCAAGAGACCCAGTACTTC
j_call: TRBJ2-2; v_call: TRBV15; d_call: -; clone_size: -; cdr3_aa: CATSRISERNPPSTGELFF; cdr3_nt: TGTGCCACCAGCAGAATCAGTGAGCGGAACCCTCCCTCCACCGGGGAGCTGTTTTTT
j_call: TRBJ2-1; v_call: TRBV4-3; d_call: -; clone_size: once; cdr3_aa: CASSQGGGRSYNEQFF; cdr3_nt: TGCGCCAGCAGCCAAGGCGGAGGGAGGTCCTACAATGAGCAGTTCTTC
j_call: TRBJ1-6; v_call: TRBV24-1; d_call: -; clone_size: once; cdr3_aa: CATSDNNSPLHF; cdr3_nt: TGTGCCACCAGTGACAATAATTCACCCCTCCACTTT
j_call: TRBJ1-5; v_call: TRBV6-2/TRBV6-3; d_call: -; clone_size: few; cdr3_aa: CASSTGAQPQHF; cdr3_nt: TGTGCCAGCAGTACCGGAGCTCAGCCCCAGCATTTT
j_call: TRBJ1-1; v_call: TRBV3-1/TRBV3-2; d_call: -; clone_size: -; cdr3_aa: CASSQEGGTEAFF; cdr3_nt: TGTGCCAGCAGCCAAGAGGGGGGCACTGAAGCTTTCTTT